The source of this TCR beta chain is a study of T-cell reconstitution after alpha-beta-depleted transplantation in children. The V end was cut by 0 bases, the J end by 1 base, with 16 bases between. Germline loops: CDR1 MNHEY, CDR2 SMNVEV (reference sequence). The CDR3 extends over 17 amino acids. Unique molecular identifiers were used in preparing the TCRbeta library. TCRdb passed the PCR reads through MiXCR, listing each CDR3 protein once. The data hold some 500,000 distinct CDR3 sequences, with about 31% observed a single time. Here the sequenced sample was PBMCs from the stem cell graft donor, taken from the stem cell graft. This receptor was identified in a human donor who donated a stem cell graft to a child with aplastic anemia. The V call is TRBV27, the J call TRBJ2-7, with D unresolved. The CDR3 DNA sequence: TGTGCCAGCAGTTTATCGTTGTCCCAGATTGTTTCCTACGAGCAGTACTTC. Its protein is CASSLSLSQIVSYEQYF.